The next 5 T cell receptor beta chains were all read from a single sample in a study of blood T cell repertoires in COVID-19. Assay: immunoSEQ multiplex PCR; the TCRdb copy retains only in-frame clones and omits some. The data show 200,000 or so clones, 70% to 90% seen once. The sequenced sample was peripheral blood. These receptors all stem from a man aged 50-59 years who had recovered from COVID-19.

The chain joins TRBV9 to TRBJ2-3; TRBD2 might be the D (5 bases). Germline assignment: CDR1 SGDLS and CDR2 YYNGEE. V shed 0 bases and J shed 3 bases, with 8 bases lying between them. CDR3 length: 14 amino acids. DNA for the CDR3: TGTGCCAGCAGCGTAGCTGAGGGAACAGATACGCAGTATTTT. Its protein is CASSVAEGTDTQYF.

The chain has TRBV5-1 and TRBJ1-6; maybe TRBD1 (6 bases). The CDR3 covers 15 residues. Germline CDR1 is SGHRS and CDR2 is YFSETQ. The germline V and J ends were trimmed by 0 bases and 8 bases, with 12 bases remaining between them. CDR3 sequence (DNA): TGCGCCAGCAGCTTGGCCGGACAGTACTATTCACCCCTCCACTTT. It codes for CASSLAGQYYSPLHF.

V usage is TRBV3-1 (or the pseudogene TRBV3-2) and J usage is TRBJ1-2; 10 bases are a match to TRBD1. Trimming cost V 2 bases and J 6 bases; bases outside gene matches: 3. CDR3 length equals 14 residues. Germline V gene sequence: CDR1 LGHDT, CDR2 YNNKEL (reference sequence). Here the CDR3 reads CASSQRQGANGYTF. The CDR3, as DNA: TGTGCCAGCAGCCAACGACAGGGGGCGAATGGCTACACCTTC.

This chain joins TRBV19 and TRBJ2-7; TRBD1 agrees at 7 bases. With V trimmed by 3 bases and J by 4 bases, 3 bases remained unmatched. Germline V gene sequence: CDR1 LNHDA, CDR2 SQIVND (reference sequence). This CDR3 region has 13 residues. CDR3: CASSMGTVYEQYF. Written as DNA, the CDR3 is TGTGCCAGTAGTATGGGGACAGTTTACGAGCAGTACTTC.

This clone was recorded only once. The V gene is TRBV30, the J gene TRBJ1-5, with 9 nucleotides matching TRBD1. After removal of 2 bases from V and 10 bases from J, the junction contained 9 bases not matched to a gene. In germline, CDR1 is GTSNPN, CDR2 SVGIG (reference sequence). This CDR3 is built from 14 residues. CDR3: CAWSKDRGSFPQHF. CDR3 coding DNA: TGTGCCTGGAGTAAGGACAGGGGAAGTTTTCCCCAGCATTTT.